This T cell receptor beta chain was sequenced during a study of control samples from healthy donors and cancer patients. Repertoires were generated with immunoSEQ multiplex PCR, while TCRdb's copy carries only in-frame clones and drops some. The repertoire includes tens of thousands of clones, approximately 90% of them detected once, and about an eighth sits in the top ten. V lost 0 bases, J lost 4 bases, and 8 bases stayed unmatched. CDR3 length: 17 residues. Germline V gene lookup returns CDR1 SGHRS and CDR2 YFSETQ. The TCR originated in a woman in her 70s in good health. The chain links TRBV5-1 to TRBJ1-2; 11 bases line up with TRBD1. The source material was blood. CDR3 in amino acids: CASSLEAGTGGAYGYTF. CDR3 nucleotides: TGCGCCAGCAGCTTGGAGGCCGGGACAGGGGGTGCCTATGGCTACACCTTC.